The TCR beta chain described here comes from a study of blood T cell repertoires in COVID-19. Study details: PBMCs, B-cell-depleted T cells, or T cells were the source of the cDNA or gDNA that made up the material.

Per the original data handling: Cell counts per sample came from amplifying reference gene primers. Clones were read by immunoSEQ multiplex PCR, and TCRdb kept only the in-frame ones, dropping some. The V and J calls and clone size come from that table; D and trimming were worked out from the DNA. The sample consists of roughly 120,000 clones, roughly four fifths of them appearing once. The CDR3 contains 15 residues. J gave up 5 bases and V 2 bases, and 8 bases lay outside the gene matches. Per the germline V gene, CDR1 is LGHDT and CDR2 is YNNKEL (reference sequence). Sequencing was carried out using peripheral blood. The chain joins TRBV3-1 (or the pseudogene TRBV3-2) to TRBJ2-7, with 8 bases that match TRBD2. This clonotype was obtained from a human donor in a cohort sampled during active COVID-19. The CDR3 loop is CASSQYGLATDEQYF. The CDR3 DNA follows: TGTGCCAGCAGCCAATATGGACTAGCTACCGACGAGCAGTACTTC.